These 5 T cell receptor beta chains were all obtained from the same sample, sequenced in a study of cytomegalovirus exposure and HLA in healthy donors. A multiplex PCR was run with 60 Vbeta primers and 13 Jbeta primers. Clones were read by immunoSEQ multiplex PCR, and TCRdb kept only the in-frame ones, dropping some. Seen in this sample are tens of thousands of clones; the ten most common clones hold 9.5% to 15%. Sequencing was done on a sample of PBMCs. These receptors were taken from a young man in good health and CMV-seropositive.

This chain uses TRBV4-1 with TRBJ2-1, with TRBD2 identical over 8 bases. This CDR3 spans 13 amino acids. V lost 3 bases, J lost 9 bases, and 4 bases stayed unmatched. CDR1 and CDR2 (germline): MGHRA, YSYEKL. The CDR3 DNA reads as TGCGCCAGCAGCCAGCACAGCGGGAGTGAGCAGTTCTTC. It specifies CASSQHSGSEQFF.

The chain uses TRBV2 and TRBJ2-5, with TRBD1 as a possible D gene (5 bases). The J call may be incorrect, as the DNA end agrees better with TRBJ2-7. The germline V gene encodes CDR1 SNHLY and CDR2 FYNNEI. CDR3 size: 12 residues. In DNA, the CDR3 is TGTGCCAATGGACAAAATAGCTACGAGCAGTACTTC. As protein: CANGQNSYEQYF.

The gene calls are TRBV7-9 and TRBJ1-6; 7 nucleotides agree with TRBD1. V dropped 5 bases and J dropped 7; count of bases not matched to a gene: 8. The CDR3 runs 15 residues. In germline, CDR1 is SEHNR, CDR2 FQNEAQ (reference sequence). The chain's CDR3 is CASSHPTGRNSPLHF. As DNA, the CDR3 is TGTGCCAGCAGCCACCCGACAGGGAGAAATTCACCCCTCCACTTT. The full variable domain, in which reference TRBV7-9 and TRBJ1-6 provide the parts outside the CDR3, is DTGVSQNPRHKITKRGQNVTFRCDPISEHNRLYWYRQTLGQGPEFLTYFQNEAQLEKSRLLSDRFSAERPKGSFSTLEIQRTEQGDSAMYLCASSHPTGRNSPLHFGNGTRLTVT.

DNA for the CDR3: TGTGCCAGCAGTCCCGAGGGATGGGGTCGACGGTACTTC. This encodes CASSPEGWGRRYF. The chain is built from TRBV27 and TRBJ2-7; D may be TRBD2 (5 bases). Germline V lookup: CDR1 MNHEY, CDR2 SMNVEV (reference sequence). This CDR3 is 13 amino acids long. With 5 bases removed from V and 12 bases from J, the gap between germline ends came to 20 bases.

V usage is TRBV27 and J usage is TRBJ1-2; the D is unclear. Germline CDR1 reads MNHEY; CDR2 reads SMNVEV (reference sequence). Trimming removed 4 bases at V and 7 bases at J, with 22 bases between. The CDR3 extends over 16 amino acids. CDR3 residues: CASSSLYRRGVGGYTF. CDR3 coding DNA: TGTGCCAGCAGTTCACTATACCGACGGGGAGTAGGTGGCTACACCTTC.